The T cell receptor beta chain under discussion was sequenced for a study of T cells in Graves' hyperthyroidism and ophthalmopathy. Amplification of TCR beta CDR3 regions used RNA as the template. A set of HTBI primers served as the primers for a first-round RT-PCR of the TCR CDR3. In TCRdb, the multiplex PCR reads were re-called with MiXCR into one record per CDR3 protein. The sample holds 550,000 to 600,000 distinct CDR3 sequences, 46% seen once. On this clonotype: The antigen is undetermined.

Diagnostic assessment was based on clinical symptoms, serum thyroxine and TRAb, thyroid ultrasound and orbital computed tomography. Study findings and constraints: Stable hyperthyroidism was told apart from ophthalmopathy by a model built on 13 V-J features.

In germline, CDR1 is SGHTA, CDR2 FQGNSA. V lost 4 bases, J lost 5 bases, and 6 bases stayed unmatched. This CDR3 has 16 amino acids. V gene TRBV7-2 combines with J gene TRBJ2-5; the match to TRBD2 covers 14 bases. The sequenced sample consisted of peripheral blood or thyroid tissue (not recorded which). The sequence was collected from an adult woman with Graves' disease, either hyperthyroidism or ophthalmopathy (not recorded which). The chain's CDR3 is CASSYGTSGRGETQYF. In DNA, the CDR3 is TGTGCCAGCAGCTACGGGACTAGCGGGAGAGGTGAGACCCAGTACTTC.